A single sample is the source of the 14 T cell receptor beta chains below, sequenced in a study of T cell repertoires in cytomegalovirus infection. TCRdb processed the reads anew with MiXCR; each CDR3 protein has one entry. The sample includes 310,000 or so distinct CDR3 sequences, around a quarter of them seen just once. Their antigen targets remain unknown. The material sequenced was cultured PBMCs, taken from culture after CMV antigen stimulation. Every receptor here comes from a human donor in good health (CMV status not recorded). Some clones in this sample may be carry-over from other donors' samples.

The CDR3 nucleotides read TGTGCCAGCAGCTTACAACCCCCATCTCTTACGGGAGTCAGGGAGCTGTTTTTT. Translated: CASSLQPPSLTGVRELFF. This rearrangement joins TRBV13 to TRBJ2-2, with D possibly matching TRBD2 (6 bases). The CDR3 spans 18 residues. Between the trimmed V and J ends, which lost 2 bases and 9 bases, there was a span of 25 bases. In germline, CDR1 is PRHDT, CDR2 FYEKMQ (reference sequence).

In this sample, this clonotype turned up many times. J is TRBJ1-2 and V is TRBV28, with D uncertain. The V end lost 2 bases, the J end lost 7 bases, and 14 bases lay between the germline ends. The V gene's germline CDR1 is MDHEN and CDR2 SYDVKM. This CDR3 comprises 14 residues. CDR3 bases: TGTGCCAGCAGTTTAACCGGGATCCCGGGTGGCTACACCTTC. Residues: CASSLTGIPGGYTF.

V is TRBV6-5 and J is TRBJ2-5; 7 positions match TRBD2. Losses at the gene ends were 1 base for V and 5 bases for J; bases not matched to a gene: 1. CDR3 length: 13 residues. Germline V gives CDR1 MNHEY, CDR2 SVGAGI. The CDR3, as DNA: TGTGCCAGCAGTTACTGGGGGGGGGAGACCCAGTACTTC. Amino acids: CASSYWGGETQYF.

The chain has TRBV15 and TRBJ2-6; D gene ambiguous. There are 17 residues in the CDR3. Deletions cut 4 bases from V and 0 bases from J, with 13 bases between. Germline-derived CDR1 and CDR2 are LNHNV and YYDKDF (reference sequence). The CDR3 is CATSKTPLGSGANVLTF. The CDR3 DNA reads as TGTGCCACCAGCAAGACCCCGCTAGGCTCTGGGGCCAACGTCCTGACTTTC. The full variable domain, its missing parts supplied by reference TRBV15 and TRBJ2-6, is DAMVIQNPRYQVTQFGKPVTLSCSQTLNHNVMYWYQQKSSQAPKLLFHYYDKDFNNEADTPDNFQSRRPNTSFCFLDIRSPGLGDTAMYLCATSKTPLGSGANVLTFGAGSRLTVL.

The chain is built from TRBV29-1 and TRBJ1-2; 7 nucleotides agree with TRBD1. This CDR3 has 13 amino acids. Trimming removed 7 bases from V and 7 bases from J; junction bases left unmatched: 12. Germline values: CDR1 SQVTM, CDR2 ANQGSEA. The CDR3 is CSASDRQASGYTF. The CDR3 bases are TGCAGCGCCTCGGACAGGCAGGCCTCTGGCTACACCTTC. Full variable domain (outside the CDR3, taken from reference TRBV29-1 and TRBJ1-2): SAVISQKPSRDICQRGTSLTIQCQVDSQVTMMFWYRQQPGQSLTLIATANQGSEATYESGFVIDKFPISRPNLTFSTLTVSNMSPEDSSIYLCSASDRQASGYTFGSGTRLTVV.

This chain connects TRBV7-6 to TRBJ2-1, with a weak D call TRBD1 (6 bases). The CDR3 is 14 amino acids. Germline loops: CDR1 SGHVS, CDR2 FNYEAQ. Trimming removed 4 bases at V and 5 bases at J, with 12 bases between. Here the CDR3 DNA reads TGTGCCAGCAGCTCCCTCAGGGGTAACAATGAGCAGTTCTTC. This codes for CASSSLRGNNEQFF.

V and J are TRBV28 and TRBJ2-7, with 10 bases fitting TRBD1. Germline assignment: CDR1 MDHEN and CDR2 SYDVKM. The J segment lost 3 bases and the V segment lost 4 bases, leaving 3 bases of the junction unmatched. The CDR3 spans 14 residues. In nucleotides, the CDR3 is TGTGCCAGCAGTTGGGGACAGGGGATCTACGAGCAGTACTTC. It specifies CASSWGQGIYEQYF.

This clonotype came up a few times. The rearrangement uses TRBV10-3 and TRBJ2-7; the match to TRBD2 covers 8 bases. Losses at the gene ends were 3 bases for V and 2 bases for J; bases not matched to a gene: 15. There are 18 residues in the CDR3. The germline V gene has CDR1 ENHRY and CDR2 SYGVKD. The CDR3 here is CAISDNLGGAYSPYEQYF. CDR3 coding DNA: TGTGCCATCAGTGACAATCTCGGGGGGGCTTACAGCCCCTACGAGCAGTACTTC.

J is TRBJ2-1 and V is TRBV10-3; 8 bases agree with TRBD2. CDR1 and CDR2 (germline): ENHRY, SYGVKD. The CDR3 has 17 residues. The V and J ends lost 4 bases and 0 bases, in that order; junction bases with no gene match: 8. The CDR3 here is CAISAHFSGVSYNEQFF. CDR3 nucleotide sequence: TGTGCCATCAGTGCTCACTTTAGCGGGGTCTCCTACAATGAGCAGTTCTTC.

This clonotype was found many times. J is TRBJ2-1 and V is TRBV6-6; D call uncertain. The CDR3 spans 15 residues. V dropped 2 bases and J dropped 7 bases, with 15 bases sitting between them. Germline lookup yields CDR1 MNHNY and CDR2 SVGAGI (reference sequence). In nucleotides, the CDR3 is TGTGCCAGCAGTTACGGCAGTGGGCCCTCAAATGAGCAGTTCTTC. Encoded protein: CASSYGSGPSNEQFF.

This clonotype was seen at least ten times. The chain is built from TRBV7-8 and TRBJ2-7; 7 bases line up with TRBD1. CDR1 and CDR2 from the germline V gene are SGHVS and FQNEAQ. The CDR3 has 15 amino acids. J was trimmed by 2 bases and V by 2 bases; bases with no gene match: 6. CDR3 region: CASSLRRDRPYEQYV. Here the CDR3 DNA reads TGTGCCAGCAGCTTACGCCGGGACAGACCCTACGAGCAGTACGTC.

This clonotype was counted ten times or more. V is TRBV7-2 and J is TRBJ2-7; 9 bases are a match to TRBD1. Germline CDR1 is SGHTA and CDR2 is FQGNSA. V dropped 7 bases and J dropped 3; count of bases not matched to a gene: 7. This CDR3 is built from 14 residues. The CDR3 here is CASKDRDRVYEQYF. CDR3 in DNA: TGTGCCAGCAAAGACCGGGACAGGGTCTACGAGCAGTACTTC.

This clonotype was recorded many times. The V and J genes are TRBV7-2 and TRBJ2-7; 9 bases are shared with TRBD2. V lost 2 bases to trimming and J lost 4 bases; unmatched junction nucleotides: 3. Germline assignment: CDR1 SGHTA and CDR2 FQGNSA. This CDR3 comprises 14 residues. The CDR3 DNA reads TGTGCCAGCAGCTTAAGCAGCGGGAGGTACGAGCAGTACTTC. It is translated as CASSLSSGRYEQYF.

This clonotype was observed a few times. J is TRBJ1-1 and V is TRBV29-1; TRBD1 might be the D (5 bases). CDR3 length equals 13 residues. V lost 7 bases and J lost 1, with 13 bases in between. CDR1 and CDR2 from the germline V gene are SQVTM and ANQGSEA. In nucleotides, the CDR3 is TGCAGCGCTGTGGGGGATACGAACACTGAAGCTTTCTTT. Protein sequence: CSAVGDTNTEAFF.